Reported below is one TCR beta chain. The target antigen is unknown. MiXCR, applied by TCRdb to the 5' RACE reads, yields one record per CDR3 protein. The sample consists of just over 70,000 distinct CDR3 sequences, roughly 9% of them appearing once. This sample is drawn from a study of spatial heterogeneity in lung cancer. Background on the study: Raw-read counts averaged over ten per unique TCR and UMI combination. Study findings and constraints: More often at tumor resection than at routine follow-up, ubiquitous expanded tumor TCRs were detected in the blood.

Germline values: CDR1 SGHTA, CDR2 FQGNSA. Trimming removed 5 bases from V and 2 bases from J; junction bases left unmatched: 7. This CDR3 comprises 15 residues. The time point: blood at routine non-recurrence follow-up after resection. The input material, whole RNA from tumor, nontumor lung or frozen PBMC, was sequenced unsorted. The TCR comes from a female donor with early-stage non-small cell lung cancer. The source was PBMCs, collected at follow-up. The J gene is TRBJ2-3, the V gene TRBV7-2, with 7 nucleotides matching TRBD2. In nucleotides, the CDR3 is TGTGCCAGCAGCCGGAGCGGGGTACTCACAGATACGCAGTATTTT. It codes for CASSRSGVLTDTQYF.